These 8 T cell receptor beta chains were all obtained from the same sample, sequenced in a study of blood T cell repertoires in COVID-19. Sequenced by immunoSEQ multiplex PCR; TCRdb stores in-frame clones only, minus some. Here the sample spans around 60,000 clones, 75% to 90% being singletons. Sequenced sample: peripheral blood. The receptors originated from a woman in her fifties or sixties with COVID-19, enrolled during active disease.

V and J are TRBV10-2 and TRBJ1-1; D might be TRBD1 (5 bases). Germline values: CDR1 WSHSY, CDR2 SAAADI. CDR3 size: 15 residues. V lost 2 bases and J 4 bases, leaving 14 bases between the germline ends. For the CDR3, the DNA is TGCGCCAGCAGTGAGGGGGCCCAGCGAGGCACTGAAGCTTTCTTT. This encodes CASSEGAQRGTEAFF.

The chain couples TRBV28 to TRBJ1-5; 9 nucleotides match TRBD1. V dropped 7 bases and J dropped 7; count of bases not matched to a gene: 8. This CDR3 region has 14 residues. CDR1 and CDR2 (germline): MDHEN, SYDVKM. The CDR3 reads CASNTGGKGQPQHF. CDR3 DNA sequence: TGTGCCAGCAATACAGGGGGCAAGGGGCAGCCCCAGCATTTT.

The table lists this clone with a few counts. The genes are TRBV7-2 and TRBJ2-7; the D gene is possibly TRBD1 (6 bases). V dropped 3 bases and J dropped 2 bases, with 11 bases sitting between them. The germline CDR1 and CDR2 sequences are SGHTA and FQGNSA. The CDR3 contains 14 residues. CDR3 coding DNA: TGTGCCAGCAGCTTCAGGACAGTAACCTACGAGCAGTACTTC. The encoded protein is CASSFRTVTYEQYF.

Only a few counts were recorded for this clone. The chain uses TRBV7-2 and TRBJ1-4; TRBD1 agrees at 8 bases. The CDR3 spans 15 residues. J was trimmed by 7 bases and V by 5 bases; bases with no gene match: 9. Germline assignment: CDR1 SGHTA and CDR2 FQGNSA. The CDR3 DNA follows: TGTGCCAGCAGCCTATCCGGGACAGGAGGTGAAAAACTGTTTTTT. This codes for CASSLSGTGGEKLFF.

The chain carries TRBV2 and TRBJ1-5; no firm D call. The ends were cut back, 7 bases at V and 8 bases at J, with 21 bases in the middle. The CDR3 has 15 residues. Germline CDR1 and CDR2: SNHLY and FYNNEI. For the CDR3, the DNA is TGTGCCAGCACCGAGGTGGCAGGAGGTTTCAAGCCCCAGCATTTT. It codes for CASTEVAGGFKPQHF.

V gene TRBV19 combines with J gene TRBJ2-5; 7 bases agree with TRBD1. The J segment lost 5 bases and the V segment lost 4 bases, leaving 10 bases of the junction unmatched. The CDR3 is made up of 15 amino acids. The germline CDR1 and CDR2 sequences are LNHDA and SQIVND (reference sequence). This CDR3 is CASSTGGVRIETQYF. In nucleotides, the CDR3 is TGTGCCAGTAGTACAGGGGGAGTTAGGATCGAGACCCAGTACTTC. Based on the CDR3 plus reference TRBV19 and TRBJ2-5, the full variable domain is DGGITQSPKYLFRKEGQNVTLSCEQNLNHDAMYWYRQDPGQGLRLIYYSQIVNDFQKGDIAEGYSVSREKKESFPLTVTSAQKNPTAFYLCASSTGGVRIETQYFGPGTRLLVL.

The V and J genes are TRBV5-1 and TRBJ2-1; TRBD1 might be the D (7 bases). Per germline, CDR1 SGHRS and CDR2 YFSETQ. V lost 0 bases and J lost 11, with 18 bases in between. The CDR3 loop spans 15 amino acids. The CDR3 loop is CASSLGSGETGKQFF. The CDR3 DNA reads TGCGCCAGCAGCTTGGGGTCGGGGGAGACAGGGAAGCAGTTCTTC.

The CDR3, as DNA: TGTGCCAGCAGCTTTGAGGGAAATAGCAATCAGCCCCAGCATTTT. Translation gives CASSFEGNSNQPQHF. The chain employs TRBV5-5 and TRBJ1-5; D remains unclear. The CDR3 runs 15 residues. Germline CDR1 reads SGHKS; CDR2 reads YYEKEE (reference sequence). V was clipped by 2 bases and J by 0 bases, with 9 bases between them.